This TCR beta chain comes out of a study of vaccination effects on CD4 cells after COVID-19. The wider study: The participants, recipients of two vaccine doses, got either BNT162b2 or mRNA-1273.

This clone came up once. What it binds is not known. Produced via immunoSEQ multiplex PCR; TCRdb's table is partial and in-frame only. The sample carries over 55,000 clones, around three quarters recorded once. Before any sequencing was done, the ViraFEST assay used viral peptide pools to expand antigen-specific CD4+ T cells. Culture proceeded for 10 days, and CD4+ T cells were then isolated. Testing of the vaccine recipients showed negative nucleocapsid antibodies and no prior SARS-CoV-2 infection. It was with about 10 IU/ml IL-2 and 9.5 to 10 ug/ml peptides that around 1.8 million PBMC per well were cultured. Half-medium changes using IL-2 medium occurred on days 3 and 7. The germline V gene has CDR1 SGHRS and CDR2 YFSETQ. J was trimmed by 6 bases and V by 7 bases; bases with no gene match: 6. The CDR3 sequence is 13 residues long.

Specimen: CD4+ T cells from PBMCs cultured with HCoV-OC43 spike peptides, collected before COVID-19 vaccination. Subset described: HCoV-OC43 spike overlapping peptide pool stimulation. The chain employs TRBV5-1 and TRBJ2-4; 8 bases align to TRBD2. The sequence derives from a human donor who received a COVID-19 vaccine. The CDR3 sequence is CASGPGGRNIQYF. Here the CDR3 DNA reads TGCGCCAGCGGCCCGGGGGGGAGAAACATTCAGTACTTC.